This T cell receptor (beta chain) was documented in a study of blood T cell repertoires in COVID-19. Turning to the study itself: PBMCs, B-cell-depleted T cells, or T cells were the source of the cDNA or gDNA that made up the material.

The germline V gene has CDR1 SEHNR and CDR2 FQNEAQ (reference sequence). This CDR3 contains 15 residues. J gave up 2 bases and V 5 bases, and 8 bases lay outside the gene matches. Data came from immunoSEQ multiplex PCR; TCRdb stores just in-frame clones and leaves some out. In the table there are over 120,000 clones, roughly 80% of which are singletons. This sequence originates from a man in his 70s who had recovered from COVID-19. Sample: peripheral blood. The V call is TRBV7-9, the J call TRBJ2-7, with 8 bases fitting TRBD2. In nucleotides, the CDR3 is TGTGCCAGCAGCCGTCGCACTAGCGGTGCCTACGAGCAGTACTTC. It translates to CASSRRTSGAYEQYF.